These T cell receptor beta chains were read from a single sample in a study of early stage breast cancer tumors. Using immunoSEQ multiplex PCR, the repertoire was profiled, and TCRdb retains in-frame clones only, with some absent. The sample includes about 72,000 clones, approximately 79% of them seen just once. The sample was blood. These receptors originate from a person in their sixties or seventies with breast cancer. Each CDR3 is given with its conserved first and last residue.

v_call: TRBV30; j_call: TRBJ2-1; cdr3_aa: CAWSAGSSYNEQFF
v_call: TRBV6-1; j_call: TRBJ1-1; cdr3_aa: CASGPTGGTEAFF
v_call: TRBV18; j_call: TRBJ1-6; cdr3_aa: CASSPVTGITGPLHF
v_call: TRBV9; j_call: TRBJ2-5; cdr3_aa: CASSVTGEDQYF
v_call: TRBV6-5; j_call: TRBJ2-3; cdr3_aa: CASRTGHNTDTQYF
v_call: TRBV6-5; j_call: TRBJ2-1; cdr3_aa: CASSYVGGPNNEQFF
v_call: TRBV28; j_call: TRBJ2-2; cdr3_aa: CASIRGNTGELFF
v_call: TRBV10-3; j_call: TRBJ2-3; cdr3_aa: CAIRSIAGAPSDTQYF
v_call: TRBV18; j_call: TRBJ2-2; cdr3_aa: CASSPISGRNTGELFF
v_call: TRBV19; j_call: TRBJ2-3; cdr3_aa: CASSQGSGGVDTQYF
v_call: TRBV11-2; j_call: TRBJ1-2; cdr3_aa: CASSLAGQGGDYGYTF
v_call: TRBV7-3; j_call: TRBJ2-7; cdr3_aa: CASSLTTSTEQYF
v_call: TRBV27; j_call: TRBJ1-2; cdr3_aa: CASSAQADYGYTF
v_call: TRBV11-2; j_call: TRBJ2-1; cdr3_aa: CASSLDSAGVEQFF
v_call: TRBV5-1; j_call: TRBJ2-3; cdr3_aa: CASSLRPSETDTQYF
v_call: TRBV7-8; j_call: TRBJ1-5; cdr3_aa: CASSSSRWANQPQHF
v_call: TRBV29-1; j_call: TRBJ2-7; cdr3_aa: CSVTVPRYEQYF
v_call: TRBV5-5; j_call: TRBJ2-3; cdr3_aa: CASSPLAGGGTDTQYF
v_call: TRBV11-2; j_call: TRBJ1-1; cdr3_aa: CASSPRQGLNTEAFF
v_call: TRBV9; j_call: TRBJ2-4; cdr3_aa: CASSASQGIQYF
v_call: TRBV5-6; j_call: TRBJ2-7; cdr3_aa: CASTGFPRRYEQYF
v_call: TRBV30; j_call: TRBJ2-2; cdr3_aa: CAWNNRDRVTGELFF
v_call: TRBV7-6; j_call: TRBJ1-6; cdr3_aa: CASSLTGGDSPLHF
v_call: TRBV18; j_call: TRBJ1-5; cdr3_aa: CASSPRGQEGQPQHF
v_call: TRBV19; j_call: TRBJ2-3; cdr3_aa: CASRGGANTQYF
v_call: TRBV5-8; j_call: TRBJ1-5; cdr3_aa: CASSPRTGVQPQHF
v_call: TRBV6-1; j_call: TRBJ2-3; cdr3_aa: CASSELGAQGYTQYF
v_call: TRBV15; j_call: TRBJ1-4; cdr3_aa: CATSAVPSPGTDFGKLFF
v_call: TRBV18; j_call: TRBJ1-1; cdr3_aa: CASSPAERLEAFF
v_call: TRBV5-1; j_call: TRBJ1-4; cdr3_aa: CATRQGNNEKLFF
v_call: TRBV6-6; j_call: TRBJ2-2; cdr3_aa: CASTGWAGELFF
v_call: TRBV7-3; j_call: TRBJ2-1; cdr3_aa: CASSRRGGGQNEQFF
v_call: TRBV7-9; j_call: TRBJ1-1; cdr3_aa: CASSLGTAAQPEAFF
v_call: TRBV21-1; j_call: TRBJ2-7; cdr3_aa: CASSSGVGDREMYYEQYF
v_call: TRBV30; j_call: TRBJ2-7; cdr3_aa: CAWSNTEIYYEQYF
v_call: TRBV30; j_call: TRBJ1-5; cdr3_aa: CAWTGGPSQPQHF
v_call: TRBV28; j_call: TRBJ1-3; cdr3_aa: CAVQGEGSGNTIYF
v_call: TRBV4-1; j_call: TRBJ2-2; cdr3_aa: CASSQDGDRGTGELFF
v_call: TRBV18; j_call: TRBJ1-2; cdr3_aa: CASSPAPTGDGYTF
v_call: TRBV7-9; j_call: TRBJ2-3; cdr3_aa: CASSTTDTQYF
v_call: TRBV28; j_call: TRBJ1-1; cdr3_aa: CASLTPIEAFF
v_call: TRBV14; j_call: TRBJ2-6; cdr3_aa: CATQNSGANVLTF
v_call: TRBV7-9; j_call: TRBJ2-5; cdr3_aa: CASSFRPGGVETQYF
v_call: TRBV18; j_call: TRBJ2-7; cdr3_aa: CASSPGQGADEQYF
v_call: TRBV9; j_call: TRBJ1-6; cdr3_aa: CASSVRSTQGNSPLHF
v_call: TRBV7-3; j_call: TRBJ2-2; cdr3_aa: CASSWAGGFSTGELFF
v_call: TRBV18; j_call: TRBJ2-3; cdr3_aa: CASSPPAALPDTQYF
v_call: TRBV5-1; j_call: TRBJ2-7; cdr3_aa: CASSLEGHYEQYF
v_call: TRBV2; j_call: TRBJ1-4; cdr3_aa: CASRGEGGEKLFF
v_call: TRBV28; j_call: TRBJ2-1; cdr3_aa: CATLGGYNEQFF
v_call: TRBV5-1; j_call: TRBJ1-5; cdr3_aa: CASSLDGQGIEQPQHF
v_call: TRBV10-3; j_call: TRBJ1-5; cdr3_aa: CAIAEKGASNQPQHF
v_call: TRBV30; j_call: TRBJ1-5; cdr3_aa: CAWSVGGGISSNQPQHF
v_call: TRBV6-1; j_call: TRBJ1-5; cdr3_aa: CASSDSFDQPQHF
v_call: TRBV7-9; j_call: TRBJ1-6; cdr3_aa: CASQGPGRRNSPLHF
v_call: TRBV7-2; j_call: TRBJ1-3; cdr3_aa: CASSPVSYGNTIYF